The rows below give T cell receptor beta chains drawn from one sample of a study of blood T cell repertoires in COVID-19. Only in-frame clones appear in the TCRdb table, and some are missing; sequencing was by immunoSEQ multiplex PCR. This sample has roughly 250,000 clones; over 75% occur once, and the top ten carry about 2.1%. The sample was peripheral blood. These receptors all stem from a woman in her forties or fifties with acute or convalescent COVID-19. CDR3s include the opening cysteine and the closing phenylalanine or tryptophan. The D gene is left open where the match is weak. Clone size, where shown, is once, few, many, or a class for clones that have expanded.

size	D	V	J	DNA	CDR3
few	NA	TRBV29-1	TRBJ1-1	TGCAGCGCCAGGGTCCAGAACACTGAAGCTTTCTTT	CSARVQNTEAFF
NA	TRBD2	TRBV2	TRBJ2-1	TGTGCCAGCAGTGAAGGGGTAGCGGGAGGGCATGGTGAGCAGTTCTTC	CASSEGVAGGHGEQFF
NA	TRBD1	TRBV24-1	TRBJ1-6	TGTGCCACCAGCACGGGACAGGCGAATTCACCCCTCCACTTT	CATSTGQANSPLHF
NA	TRBD2	TRBV19	TRBJ2-3	TGTGCCAGTAGTCCGAGCGGGAGCTGGACAGATACGCAGTATTTT	CASSPSGSWTDTQYF
NA	NA	TRBV5-1	TRBJ2-7	TGCGCCAGCAGCTTGGCAAGGCGGGGAGTGGGCGAGCAGTACTTC	CASSLARRGVGEQYF
NA	TRBD1	TRBV28	TRBJ1-3	TGTGCCAGCAGTTTTATGGACAGGGTAGAAAACACCATATATTTT	CASSFMDRVENTIYF
NA	NA	TRBV12-3/TRBV12-4	TRBJ2-7	TGTGCCAGCAGTTTCGCTAGCCCCGACGAGCAGTACTTC	CASSFASPDEQYF
NA	NA	TRBV5-1	TRBJ2-5	TGCGCCAGCAGCCCCTGGGGGGAAGAGACCCAGTACTTC	CASSPWGEETQYF
NA	TRBD1	TRBV18	TRBJ2-7	TGTGCCAGCTCACCACGACAGGGGAACTCCTACGAGCAGTACTTC	CASSPRQGNSYEQYF
NA	TRBD2	TRBV7-7	TRBJ2-2	TGTGCCAGCAGCTCGGGACTAGCGGGATATACCGGGGAGCTGTTTTTT	CASSSGLAGYTGELFF
NA	TRBD2	TRBV4-1	TRBJ2-1	TGCGCCAGCAGCCTAAGGCCGGGAGCGGGGGGCTACAATGAGCAGTTCTTC	CASSLRPGAGGYNEQFF
NA	TRBD2	TRBV9	TRBJ2-5	TGTGCCAGCAGCGTAGGTAGCGGGACGGCGGAGACCCAGTACTTC	CASSVGSGTAETQYF
NA	TRBD1	TRBV4-3	TRBJ1-1	TGCGCCAGCAGCCCCACCGACAGGGACAACACTGAAGCTTTCTTT	CASSPTDRDNTEAFF
NA	TRBD1	TRBV3-1/TRBV3-2	TRBJ2-1	TGTGCCAGCAGCCTCCACAGGGGGTGGCGATACAATGAGCAGTTCTTC	CASSLHRGWRYNEQFF
NA	NA	TRBV30	TRBJ1-6	TGTGCCACAAGACTCCCTGATAATTCACCCCTCCACTTT	CATRLPDNSPLHF
NA	NA	TRBV14	TRBJ2-2	TGTGCCAGCAGCCAATCAGGGGCCAACATTCCCGGGGAGCTGTTTTTT	CASSQSGANIPGELFF
NA	TRBD1	TRBV4-2	TRBJ1-2	TGTGCCAGCAGCCAAGAAGACAGGGGTTCCAATGGCTACACCTTC	CASSQEDRGSNGYTF
few	NA	TRBV7-2	TRBJ1-4	TGTGCCAGCAGCTACGGGGGGGTAGGGGAAAAACTGTTTTTT	CASSYGGVGEKLFF
once	NA	TRBV5-1	TRBJ1-1	TGCGCCAGCAGCTATTCGGGGGACGACACTGAAGCTTTCTTT	CASSYSGDDTEAFF
NA	NA	TRBV19	TRBJ2-5	TGTGCCAGTAGTATAGCGAGAGAGACCCAGTACTTC	CASSIARETQYF
NA	NA	TRBV9	TRBJ2-3	TGTGCCAGCAGCGTAGAGTTGAGGGTGCCAGATACGCAGTATTTT	CASSVELRVPDTQYF
NA	TRBD2	TRBV19	TRBJ2-1	TGTGCCAGTAGCCGTAGCGGGAGCCTCTACAATGAGCAGTTCTTC	CASSRSGSLYNEQFF
NA	TRBD1	TRBV2	TRBJ1-2	TGTGCCAGCACGGCGACGACCTGGACAGGGAGTCGGTATAACTATGGCTACACCTTC	CASTATTWTGSRYNYGYTF
NA	NA	TRBV7-6	TRBJ2-1	TGTGCCAGCAGCTTGGGGCCCCGCGGCCTTGGGAAAGGTGAGCAGTTCTTC	CASSLGPRGLGKGEQFF
once	TRBD2	TRBV4-2	TRBJ2-1	TGTGCCAGCAGCCACCCGACTAGCGGGATCTACAATGAGCAGTTCTTC	CASSHPTSGIYNEQFF
NA	TRBD1	TRBV10-3	TRBJ1-6	TGTGCCATCACTACGGACAGGGATGGATCACCCCTCCACTTT	CAITTDRDGSPLHF
NA	TRBD1	TRBV7-9	TRBJ1-2	TGTGCCAGCAGCTTAGAGGGTGGCAGGGGGGTCTATGGCTACACCTTC	CASSLEGGRGVYGYTF
NA	NA	TRBV3-1/TRBV3-2	TRBJ2-2	TGTGCCAGCAGCCCGGGGGCTTCAAGCGGGACGGCCGGGGAGCTGTTTTTT	CASSPGASSGTAGELFF
NA	TRBD2	TRBV5-4	TRBJ2-7	TGTGCCAGCAGCTCTACTAGCGGGAGGACCTACGAGCAGTACTTC	CASSSTSGRTYEQYF
NA	TRBD2	TRBV10-3	TRBJ2-7	TGTGCCATCAGGGAGGGAGGGACTAGTTCCTACGAGCAGTACTTC	CAIREGGTSSYEQYF
NA	NA	TRBV6-5	TRBJ1-5	TGTGCCAGCAGTACCAGGATTCATAGCAATCAGCCCCAGCATTTT	CASSTRIHSNQPQHF
once	NA	TRBV6-1	TRBJ2-7	TGTGCCAGCAGTGAAGGTGCAGGGGCCGACGAGCAGTACTTC	CASSEGAGADEQYF
NA	TRBD2	TRBV5-1	TRBJ2-1	TGCGCCAGCAGCTTGATTTTGTTAGCGGGACGCGAGCAGTTCTTC	CASSLILLAGREQFF
NA	NA	TRBV6-2/TRBV6-3	TRBJ2-3	TGTGCCAGCAGTCATCCCCTTCCTAGCGGAGGGGGGAATTGGGATACGCAGTATTTT	CASSHPLPSGGGNWDTQYF
NA	NA	TRBV7-3	TRBJ2-3	TGTGCCAGCAGCCTCTCTGATACGCAGTATTTT	CASSLSDTQYF
NA	NA	TRBV6-6	TRBJ2-3	TGTGCCAGCAGAACAGGGCTTGGGGTCGATACGCAGTATTTT	CASRTGLGVDTQYF
NA	TRBD2	TRBV7-2	TRBJ2-3	TGTGCCAGTGCATACGGGAGGGACACAGATACGCAGTATTTT	CASAYGRDTDTQYF
NA	NA	TRBV5-1	TRBJ1-4	TGCGCCAGCAGCTTGCCTGCAACTAATGAAAAACTGTTTTTT	CASSLPATNEKLFF
NA	TRBD1	TRBV28	TRBJ1-4	TGTGCCAGCAATCGACAGGGGGCACTAGAAAAACTGTTTTTT	CASNRQGALEKLFF
NA	TRBD1	TRBV27	TRBJ2-7	TGTGCCAGCAGTTTCGGGACAGGAGACCACTACGAGCAGTACTTC	CASSFGTGDHYEQYF